The 24 T cell receptor beta chains below come from one sample, sequenced in a study of blood T cell repertoires in COVID-19. Libraries were prepared by immunoSEQ multiplex PCR; TCRdb keeps only in-frame clonotypes and omits some of them. This repertoire shows under 75,000 clones, 84% found once; its top ten account for about 16%. Source material: peripheral blood. These receptors all stem from a man in his 60s with COVID-19, enrolled during active disease.

J is TRBJ2-1 and V is TRBV10-3; TRBD1 aligns across 7 bases. Per the germline V gene, CDR1 is ENHRY and CDR2 is SYGVKD. This CDR3 contains 15 residues. J was trimmed by 0 bases and V by 7 bases; bases with no gene match: 6. CDR3: CAIMSGGSSYNEQFF. The DNA for the CDR3 is TGTGCCATCATGTCAGGGGGAAGCTCCTACAATGAGCAGTTCTTC.

The rearrangement joins TRBV20-1 to TRBJ1-2; 8 nucleotides match TRBD1. The CDR3 is 14 residues long. CDR1 DFQATT and CDR2 SNEGSKA come from the germline V gene (reference sequence). V lost 3 bases and J lost 2; bases outside the gene matches: 5. CDR3 coding DNA: TGCAGTGCTAGTCGGACAGGGCAAAACTATGGCTACACCTTC. Translated: CSASRTGQNYGYTF.

The rearrangement links TRBV5-6 to TRBJ1-6; D not certain. Trimming took 5 bases from V and 3 from J, leaving 9 bases between them. The CDR3 has 14 residues. Looked up from germline, CDR1 is SGHDT and CDR2 is YYEEEE. The CDR3 nucleotides read TGTGCCAGCAGTCGGACTTTCTATAATTCACCCCTCCACTTT. Translation gives CASSRTFYNSPLHF.

The chain employs TRBV24-1 and TRBJ2-2; TRBD1 is a possible D gene (5 bases). The CDR3 has 12 amino acids. Trimming took 9 bases from V and 7 from J, leaving 11 bases between them. Germline loops: CDR1 KGHDR, CDR2 SFDVKD. The CDR3 reads CATARGHGELFF. Written as DNA, the CDR3 is TGTGCCACCGCTAGGGGTCACGGGGAGCTGTTTTTT.

The chain joins TRBV5-6 to TRBJ1-5, with 7 bases fitting TRBD1. The trim removed 0 bases at V and 4 bases at J, leaving 4 bases unmatched. From germline, CDR1 is SGHDT and CDR2 YYEEEE. The CDR3 has 15 amino acids. The CDR3 loop is CASSLGAGGNQPQHF. The CDR3 DNA is TGTGCCAGCAGCTTGGGGGCAGGGGGGAATCAGCCCCAGCATTTT.

The V and J genes are TRBV5-4 and TRBJ2-7, with TRBD2 matching 9 bases. The CDR3 spans 16 residues. V lost 0 bases, J lost 4 bases, and 8 bases stayed unmatched. Germline loops: CDR1 SGHNT, CDR2 YYREEE (reference sequence). For the CDR3, the DNA is TGTGCCAGCAGCTTGGCGGGCGGGAGGGCCATTTACGAGCAGTACTTC. Translating gives CASSLAGGRAIYEQYF.

The chain joins TRBV10-1 to TRBJ2-1; weak D call: TRBD1 (6 bases). V lost 0 bases, J lost 8 bases, and 14 bases lay in between. The CDR3 covers 15 residues. Germline V gene lookup returns CDR1 WNHNN and CDR2 SYGVQD (reference sequence). The DNA for the CDR3 is TGCGCCAGCAGTGAGTCGGAACAGGGTTTCGATGAGCAGTTCTTC. Translated, it gives CASSESEQGFDEQFF.

The J gene is TRBJ1-1, the V gene TRBV3-1 (or the pseudogene TRBV3-2); D remains unclear. Trimming removed 6 bases from V and 11 bases from J, with 19 bases in between. The CDR3 loop spans 13 amino acids. Germline values: CDR1 LGHDT, CDR2 YNNKEL (reference sequence). CDR3 DNA: TGTGCCAGCAGTACTTCTGGTTTCGGCGGGGCTTTCTTT. Its protein product is CASSTSGFGGAFF.

The V call is TRBV12-3 or TRBV12-4, the J call TRBJ1-1; D uncertain. The CDR3 has 12 residues. Trimming took off 6 bases at V and 10 bases at J, with 15 bases between the two ends. The CDR3 DNA reads as TGTGCCAGCAGGGAGGCAGGTCGGGTAGCTTTCTTT. Protein: CASREAGRVAFF.

This clone was picked up a small number of times. The chain is built from TRBV19 and TRBJ1-1; 9 bases align to TRBD1. The CDR3 covers 16 residues. The J segment lost 0 bases and the V segment lost 1 base, leaving 3 bases of the junction unmatched. Germline V CDR1 and CDR2: LNHDA, SQIVND (reference sequence). CDR3 protein: CASSIADRGLNTEAFF. The CDR3 DNA reads TGTGCCAGTAGTATAGCGGACAGGGGATTGAACACTGAAGCTTTCTTT.

This sequence joins TRBV3-1 (or the pseudogene TRBV3-2) and TRBJ2-3; possibly TRBD2 for D (6 bases). Germline V gene lookup returns CDR1 LGHDT and CDR2 YNNKEL (reference sequence). V was shortened by 3 bases and J by 4 bases, with 11 bases between the two germline ends. CDR3 length: 14 amino acids. CDR3 in amino acids: CASSQGGGADTQYF. DNA of the CDR3: TGTGCCAGCAGCCAGGGAGGTGGTGCAGATACGCAGTATTTT.

The V call is TRBV28, the J call TRBJ1-2; D unresolved. The CDR3 totals 13 residues. Between the trimmed V and J ends, which lost 7 bases and 6 bases, there was a span of 15 bases. Germline values: CDR1 MDHEN, CDR2 SYDVKM. The CDR3 protein is CASNLFDRDGYTF. The CDR3 DNA follows: TGTGCCAGCAACCTGTTTGATCGAGATGGCTACACCTTC.

The genes are TRBV5-6 and TRBJ2-3; 8 nucleotides line up with TRBD1. V was clipped by 0 bases and J by 2 bases; unmatched bases: 8. CDR1 is SGHDT and CDR2 is YYEEEE in the germline V gene. The CDR3 has 17 amino acids. The CDR3: CASSLGQGLLPTDTQYF. DNA for the CDR3: TGTGCCAGCAGCTTGGGACAGGGGCTTTTACCCACAGATACGCAGTATTTT.

The rearrangement uses TRBV6-1 and TRBJ2-3; the match to TRBD2 covers 11 bases. J lost 4 bases, V lost 2 bases, and 11 bases had no gene match. This CDR3 has 18 amino acids. CDR1 is MNHNS and CDR2 is SASEGT in the germline V gene. DNA of the CDR3: TGTGCCAGCAGTGAACGGAGACTAGCGGGAACTAGCTCAGATACGCAGTATTTT. Translation gives CASSERRLAGTSSDTQYF.

The rearrangement joins TRBV18 to TRBJ1-4; 9 nucleotides align to TRBD1. In germline, CDR1 is KGHSH, CDR2 LQKENI. The CDR3 sequence is 16 residues long. The trim removed 5 bases at V and 7 bases at J, leaving 11 bases unmatched. The CDR3 DNA reads TGTGCCAGCTCAGCGGGACAGGGCAATCGCGGTGAAAAACTGTTTTTT. This encodes CASSAGQGNRGEKLFF.

This chain connects TRBV30 to TRBJ2-1; D uncertain. This CDR3 is 15 amino acids long. The germline V and J ends were trimmed by 0 bases and 0 bases, with 9 bases remaining between them. In germline, CDR1 is GTSNPN, CDR2 SVGIG (reference sequence). CDR3 amino acids: CAWSVTIDSYNEQFF. In DNA, the CDR3 is TGTGCCTGGAGTGTCACTATCGACTCCTACAATGAGCAGTTCTTC.

V gene TRBV5-1 combines with J gene TRBJ1-1; D may be TRBD1 (6 bases). This CDR3 has 15 amino acids. V was trimmed by 0 bases and J by 5 bases, leaving 14 bases between them. Germline V gene sequence: CDR1 SGHRS, CDR2 YFSETQ. This CDR3 reads CASSLGQGMRTEAFF. DNA of the CDR3: TGCGCCAGCAGCTTGGGCCAGGGGATGAGGACTGAAGCTTTCTTT.

V usage is TRBV9 and J usage is TRBJ2-2, with TRBD2 matching 8 bases. The CDR3 spans 16 residues. CDR1 is SGDLS and CDR2 is YYNGEE in the germline V gene. V lost 1 base to trimming and J lost 7 bases; unmatched junction nucleotides: 9. The DNA of the CDR3 is TGTGCCAGCAGCGTAAAAGCGGGAGTTCTCGGCGGGGAGCTGTTTTTT. This gives the protein CASSVKAGVLGGELFF.

The chain combines TRBV2 with TRBJ1-5; maybe TRBD1 (5 bases). Trimming left V 0 bases short and J 6 bases short, with 9 bases between. The CDR3 loop spans 14 amino acids. Germline CDR1 reads SNHLY; CDR2 reads FYNNEI. The CDR3 DNA sequence: TGTGCCAGCAGTGAAGCAGGCAGGGTTCAGCCCCAGCATTTT. Protein sequence: CASSEAGRVQPQHF.

This chain uses TRBV9 with TRBJ2-3, with D possibly being TRBD2 (7 bases). The CDR3 is 15 amino acids. V was trimmed by 0 bases and J by 5 bases, leaving 13 bases between them. Per the germline V gene, CDR1 is SGDLS and CDR2 is YYNGEE. The CDR3 coding sequence is TGTGCCAGCAGCGTAGCTGGGGGGGCGATAGATACGCAGTATTTT. It codes for CASSVAGGAIDTQYF.

The table lists this clone with a few counts. V and J are TRBV19 and TRBJ1-5; D call uncertain. The CDR3 length is 16 residues. CDR1 is LNHDA and CDR2 is SQIVND in the germline V gene (reference sequence). Trimming left V 3 bases short and J 10 bases short, with 22 bases between. As DNA, the CDR3 is TGTGCCAGTAGTATTGGTTTGGCCGGCGGAGGTCCTCCCCAGCATTTT. Translating it yields CASSIGLAGGGPPQHF.

The chain joins TRBV10-3 to TRBJ2-1; 8 bases map to TRBD2. CDR1 ENHRY and CDR2 SYGVKD come from the germline V gene. V was clipped by 6 bases and J by 7 bases; unmatched bases: 11. The CDR3 has 15 amino acids. CDR3 DNA sequence: TGTGCCATCAGAGTAGCGGGGAACGCTCGGAATGAGCAGTTCTTC. Translated: CAIRVAGNARNEQFF.

V and J are TRBV7-9 and TRBJ2-7; weak D call: TRBD2 (5 bases). V was pared by 2 bases and J by 2 bases, with 10 bases between. Per germline, CDR1 SEHNR and CDR2 FQNEAQ (reference sequence). This CDR3 spans 14 amino acids. In nucleotides, the CDR3 is TGTGCCAGCAGCTTAAGGGAGTACACCTACGAGCAGTACTTC. Encoded protein: CASSLREYTYEQYF.

The CDR3 coding sequence is TGTGCCAGCAGCTTATTGGGGGGGCTGGTGGAAAAACTGTTTTTT. Its protein is CASSLLGGLVEKLFF. The V and J genes are TRBV7-9 and TRBJ1-4, with D perhaps TRBD1 (6 bases). Looked up from germline, CDR1 is SEHNR and CDR2 is FQNEAQ (reference sequence). V was clipped by 2 bases and J by 8 bases, with 15 bases between them. This CDR3 is built from 15 residues.